This T cell receptor (beta chain) was recovered during a study of regulatory T cells in long-lasting Graves disease. Study-wide points: Persistent Graves' patients possessed reduced TCR diversity relative to recently diagnosed ones.

Construction of the TCR beta libraries employed iRepertoire HTBI primers in conjunction with Arm-PCR of CDR3 regions. A single record per CDR3 protein comes from TCRdb applying MiXCR to the multiplex PCR reads. The sample shows hundreds of thousands of distinct CDR3 sequences, around a fifth of them seen only once. A remark on this clonotype: Antigen: not known.

There are 12 residues in the CDR3. The germline V gene has CDR1 SEHNR and CDR2 FQNEAQ (reference sequence). Trimming removed 4 bases from V and 10 bases from J, with 11 bases in between. Indicated time point: persistent/refractory GD, antithyroid drugs over 5 years with positive TRAb. PBMC-derived RNA was used for the TCR library. The specimen was peripheral blood mononuclear cells (PBMCs), collected when the disease was refractory, from a patient treated with antithyroid drugs. The chain links TRBV7-9 to TRBJ2-1; D may be TRBD2 (5 bases). This clonotype was sampled from a female donor with Graves disease. As DNA, the CDR3 is TGTGCCAGCAGCTCTCTCGGACTCGAGCAGTTCTTC. As protein: CASSSLGLEQFF.